This T cell receptor (beta chain) was retrieved from a study of blood T cells in healthy people across ages. Combining a sample-barcoded 5' primer with a J-beta primer mix, a second PCR ran for 7 to 11 cycles. One entry per CDR3 protein results from TCRdb running MiXCR on the 5' RACE reads. The sample records 650,000 to 700,000 distinct CDR3 sequences, about 32% being singletons. The CDR3 covers 14 residues. V gave up 6 bases and J gave up 3 bases; unmatched junction bases: 4. Germline CDR1 and CDR2: MNHEY and SVGAGI. This rearrangement joins TRBV6-5 to TRBJ2-2; TRBD2 aligns across 7 bases. This receptor was identified in a woman of 80 years or more in good health. The material sequenced was blood. The CDR3 here is CASRPGLYTGELFF. CDR3 DNA sequence: TGTGCCAGCAGGCCGGGACTATACACCGGGGAGCTGTTTTTT.